This T cell receptor beta chain was sequenced in a study of T cell clones after liver transplantation. This table comes from immunoSEQ multiplex PCR, and its TCRdb copy is limited to in-frame clones, with some not included. Of approximately 68,000 clones listed, 80% were seen once; the top ten hold less than 0.65%. The V end was cut by 0 bases, the J end by 1 base, with 6 bases between. Germline V gene lookup returns CDR1 LNHNV and CDR2 YYDKDF (reference sequence). The CDR3 length is 14 residues. This TCR was recovered from a human donor who received a liver transplant. The specimen comprised CD4+ T cells from blood, sampled before liver transplant. This chain uses TRBV15 with TRBJ1-1; TRBD1 is a possible D gene (5 bases). Here the CDR3 DNA reads TGTGCCACCAGCAGAGATCAGGGGAACACTGAAGCTTTCTTT. As protein: CATSRDQGNTEAFF.